This T cell receptor beta chain originates from a study of T-cell memory formation after mild COVID-19. General study results and limits: Cross-reactive memory seemingly joined, as some responding clones were found in pre-infection memory.

In germline, CDR1 is LNHDA, CDR2 SQIVND (reference sequence). V gave up 3 bases and J gave up 0 bases, with 13 bases separating them. The CDR3 is 16 residues long. In the case of this clonotype: Its matching antigen is unknown.

TCRdb ran MiXCR on the 5' RACE reads and lists one entry per CDR3 protein. Of over 120,000 distinct CDR3 sequences in the sample, roughly a fifth were seen once. This receptor was obtained from an adult woman who had mild COVID-19 (a few samples of this study predate the infection). Cell type and time point are not known. The chain combines TRBV19 with TRBJ2-3; D is ambiguous. The specimen sequenced was PBMCs or a T cell subset sorted from them (not recorded which). The CDR3 here is CASSIWSEKSTDTQYF. DNA for the CDR3: TGTGCCAGTAGTATCTGGTCGGAGAAAAGCACAGATACGCAGTATTTT.